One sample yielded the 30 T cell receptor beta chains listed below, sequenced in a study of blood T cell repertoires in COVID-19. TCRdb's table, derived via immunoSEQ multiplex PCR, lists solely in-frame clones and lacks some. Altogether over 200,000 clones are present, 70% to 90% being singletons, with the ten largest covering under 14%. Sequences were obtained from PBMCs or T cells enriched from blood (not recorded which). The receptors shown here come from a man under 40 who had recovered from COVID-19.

The CDR3 DNA sequence: TGTGCCAGCAGCTTCGCAGGGGGCTTTGGCTACACCTTC. Protein product: CASSFAGGFGYTF. This chain joins TRBV7-6 and TRBJ1-2; 8 nucleotides align to TRBD1. The germline gives CDR1 SGHVS, CDR2 FNYEAQ. Unmatched junction bases numbered 4, after V lost 3 bases and J lost 7 bases. The CDR3 is 13 amino acids.

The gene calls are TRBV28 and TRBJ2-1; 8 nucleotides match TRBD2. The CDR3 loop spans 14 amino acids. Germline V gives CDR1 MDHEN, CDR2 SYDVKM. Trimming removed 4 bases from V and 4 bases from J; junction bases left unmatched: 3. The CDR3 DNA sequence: TGTGCCAGCAGTTCGGGAGGGCCTTACAATGAGCAGTTCTTC. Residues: CASSSGGPYNEQFF.

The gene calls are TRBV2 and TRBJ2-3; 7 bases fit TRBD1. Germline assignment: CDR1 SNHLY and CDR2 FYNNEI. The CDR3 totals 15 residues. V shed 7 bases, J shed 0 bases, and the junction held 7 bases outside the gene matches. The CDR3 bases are TGTGCCAGCACCCGACAGGGTCTCAGCACAGATACGCAGTATTTT. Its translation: CASTRQGLSTDTQYF.

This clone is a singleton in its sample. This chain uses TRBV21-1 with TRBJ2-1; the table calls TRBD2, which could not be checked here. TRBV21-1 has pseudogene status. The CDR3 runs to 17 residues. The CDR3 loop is CASSRWREQASYNEQFF. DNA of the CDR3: TGTGCCAGCAGCCGGTGGAGGGAACAGGCTTCCTACAATGAGCAGTTCTTC.

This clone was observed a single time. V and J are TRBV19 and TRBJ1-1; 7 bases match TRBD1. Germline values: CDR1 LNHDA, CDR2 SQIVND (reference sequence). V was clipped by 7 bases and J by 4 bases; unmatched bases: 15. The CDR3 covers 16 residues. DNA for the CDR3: TGTGCCAGTACCGCCAGGGGGGTTGGGTTAGGCACTGAAGCTTTCTTT. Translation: CASTARGVGLGTEAFF. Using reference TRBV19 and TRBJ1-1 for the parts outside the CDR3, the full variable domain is DGGITQSPKYLFRKEGQNVTLSCEQNLNHDAMYWYRQDPGQGLRLIYYSQIVNDFQKGDIAEGYSVSREKKESFPLTVTSAQKNPTAFYLCASTARGVGLGTEAFFGQGTRLTVV.

The CDR3 spells CASSSYGTAGNTIYF. In DNA, the CDR3 is TGTGCCAGCTCATCGTACGGGACAGCAGGAAACACCATATATTTT. The chain couples TRBV18 to TRBJ1-3; 7 nucleotides agree with TRBD1. The length of the CDR3 is 15 residues. CDR1 and CDR2 (germline): KGHSH, LQKENI. With 5 bases clipped from V and 4 bases from J, the junction kept 8 bases outside the gene matches.

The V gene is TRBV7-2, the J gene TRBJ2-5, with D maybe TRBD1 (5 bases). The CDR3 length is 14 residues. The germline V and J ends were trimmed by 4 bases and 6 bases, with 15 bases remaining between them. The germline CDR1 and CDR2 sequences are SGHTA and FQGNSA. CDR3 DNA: TGTGCCAGCAGCTCTTCTAGGGGTTCCCAGACCCAGTACTTC. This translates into CASSSSRGSQTQYF.

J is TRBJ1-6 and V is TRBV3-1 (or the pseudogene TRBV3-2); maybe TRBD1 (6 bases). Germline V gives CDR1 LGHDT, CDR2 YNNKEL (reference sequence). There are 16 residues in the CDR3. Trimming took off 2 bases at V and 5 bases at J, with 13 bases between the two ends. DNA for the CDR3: TGTGCCAGCAGCCAAAAGGACAGATCACATAATTCACCCCTCCACTTT. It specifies CASSQKDRSHNSPLHF.

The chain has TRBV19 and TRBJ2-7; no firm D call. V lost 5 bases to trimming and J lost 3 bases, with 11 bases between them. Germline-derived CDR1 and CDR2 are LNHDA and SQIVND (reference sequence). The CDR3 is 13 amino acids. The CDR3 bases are TGTGCCAGTAGTCCCAACGGTATCTACGAGCAGTACTTC. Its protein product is CASSPNGIYEQYF. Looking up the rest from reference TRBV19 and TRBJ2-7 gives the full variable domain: DGGITQSPKYLFRKEGQNVTLSCEQNLNHDAMYWYRQDPGQGLRLIYYSQIVNDFQKGDIAEGYSVSREKKESFPLTVTSAQKNPTAFYLCASSPNGIYEQYFGPGTRLTVT.

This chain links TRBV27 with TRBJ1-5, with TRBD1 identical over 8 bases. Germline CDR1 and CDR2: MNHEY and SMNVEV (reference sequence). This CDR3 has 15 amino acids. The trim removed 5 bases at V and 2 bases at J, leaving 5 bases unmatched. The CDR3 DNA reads TGTGCCAGCAGTCCACAGGGGGGTGGCAATCAGCCCCAGCATTTT. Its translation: CASSPQGGGNQPQHF.

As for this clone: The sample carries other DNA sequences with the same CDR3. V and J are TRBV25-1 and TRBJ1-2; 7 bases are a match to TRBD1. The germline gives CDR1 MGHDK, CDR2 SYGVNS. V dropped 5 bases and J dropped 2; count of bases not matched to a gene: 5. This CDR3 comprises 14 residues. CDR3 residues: CASSSGGTNYGYTF. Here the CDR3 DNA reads TGTGCCAGCAGTTCAGGGGGGACCAACTATGGCTACACCTTC.

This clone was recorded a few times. CDR3 sequence: CASSFGTALINEKLFF. The CDR3, as DNA: TGTGCCAGCAGCTTTGGGACAGCTCTTATTAATGAAAAACTGTTTTTT. V is TRBV7-9 and J is TRBJ1-4, with 7 bases that match TRBD1. V gave up 3 bases and J gave up 4 bases; unmatched junction bases: 8. The CDR3 covers 16 residues. Germline V gene lookup returns CDR1 SEHNR and CDR2 FQNEAQ (reference sequence).

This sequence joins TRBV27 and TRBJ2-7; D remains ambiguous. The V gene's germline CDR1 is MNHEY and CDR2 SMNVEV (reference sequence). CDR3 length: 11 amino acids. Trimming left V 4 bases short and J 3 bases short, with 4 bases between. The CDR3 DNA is TGTGCCAGCAGTTCCTACTACGAGCAGTACTTC. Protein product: CASSSYYEQYF.

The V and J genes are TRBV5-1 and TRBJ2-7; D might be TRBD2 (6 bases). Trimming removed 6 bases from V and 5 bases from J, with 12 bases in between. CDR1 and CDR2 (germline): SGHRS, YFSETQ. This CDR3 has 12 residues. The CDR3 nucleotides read TGCGCCAGCATAGGTGGCGGGGACGAGCAGTACTTC. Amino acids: CASIGGGDEQYF.

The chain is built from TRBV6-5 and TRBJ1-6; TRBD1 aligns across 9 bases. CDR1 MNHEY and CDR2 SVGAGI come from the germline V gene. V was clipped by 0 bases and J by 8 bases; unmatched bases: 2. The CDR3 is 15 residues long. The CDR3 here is CASSYSDRGDSPLHF. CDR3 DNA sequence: TGTGCCAGCAGTTACTCGGACAGGGGAGATTCACCCCTCCACTTT.

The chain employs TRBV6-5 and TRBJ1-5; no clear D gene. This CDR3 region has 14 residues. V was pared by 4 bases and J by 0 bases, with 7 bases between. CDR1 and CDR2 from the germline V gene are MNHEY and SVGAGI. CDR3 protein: CASSSLYSNQPQHF. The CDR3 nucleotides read TGTGCCAGCAGTTCCTTATATAGCAATCAGCCCCAGCATTTT.

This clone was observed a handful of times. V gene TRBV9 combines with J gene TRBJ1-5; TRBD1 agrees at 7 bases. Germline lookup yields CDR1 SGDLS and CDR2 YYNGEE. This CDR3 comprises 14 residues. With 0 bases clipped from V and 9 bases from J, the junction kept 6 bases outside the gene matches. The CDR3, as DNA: TGTGCCAGCAGCGTAGGACAGGGCGAAGGGCCCCAGCATTTT. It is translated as CASSVGQGEGPQHF.

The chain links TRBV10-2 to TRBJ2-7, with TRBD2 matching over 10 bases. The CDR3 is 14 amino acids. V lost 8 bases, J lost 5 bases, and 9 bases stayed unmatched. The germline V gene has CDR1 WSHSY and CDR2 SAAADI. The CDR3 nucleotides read TGCGCCAGCTCGTCGAGCGGGAGGGATCACGAGCAGTACTTC. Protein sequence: CASSSSGRDHEQYF.

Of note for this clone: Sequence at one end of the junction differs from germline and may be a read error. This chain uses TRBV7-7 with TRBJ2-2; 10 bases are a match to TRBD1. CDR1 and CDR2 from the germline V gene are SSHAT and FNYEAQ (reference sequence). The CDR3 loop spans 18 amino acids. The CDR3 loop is CASSTKTQTGGHTGELFF. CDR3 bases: TGTGCTAGCAGCACGAAAACTCAGACAGGGGGCCACACCGGGGAGCTGTTTTTT.

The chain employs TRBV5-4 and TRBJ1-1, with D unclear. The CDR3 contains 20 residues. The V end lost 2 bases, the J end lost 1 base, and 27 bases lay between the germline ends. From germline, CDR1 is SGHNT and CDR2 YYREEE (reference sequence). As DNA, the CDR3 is TGTGCCAGCAGCTTCTTTGCGGGTATGGCCTTCTATCAAAGGAACACTGAAGCTTTCTTT. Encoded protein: CASSFFAGMAFYQRNTEAFF.

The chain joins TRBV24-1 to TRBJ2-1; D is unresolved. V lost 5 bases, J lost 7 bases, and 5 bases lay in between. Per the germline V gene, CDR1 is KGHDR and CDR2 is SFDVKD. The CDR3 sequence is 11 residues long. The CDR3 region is CATSGRNEQFF. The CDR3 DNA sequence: TGTGCCACCAGTGGCCGGAATGAGCAGTTCTTC.

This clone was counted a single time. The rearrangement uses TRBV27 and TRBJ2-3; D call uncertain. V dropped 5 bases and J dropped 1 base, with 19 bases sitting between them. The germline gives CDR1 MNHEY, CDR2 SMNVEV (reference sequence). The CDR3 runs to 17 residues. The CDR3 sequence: CASSTRPLVSGTDTQYF. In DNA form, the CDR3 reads TGTGCCAGCAGTACTCGTCCTCTGGTGTCTGGCACAGATACGCAGTATTTT.

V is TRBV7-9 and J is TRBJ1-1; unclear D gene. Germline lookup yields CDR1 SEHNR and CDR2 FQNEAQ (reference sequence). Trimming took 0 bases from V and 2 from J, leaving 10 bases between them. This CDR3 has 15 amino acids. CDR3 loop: CASSLARSLNTEAFF. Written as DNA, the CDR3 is TGTGCCAGCAGCTTAGCGCGTAGCTTAAACACTGAAGCTTTCTTT.

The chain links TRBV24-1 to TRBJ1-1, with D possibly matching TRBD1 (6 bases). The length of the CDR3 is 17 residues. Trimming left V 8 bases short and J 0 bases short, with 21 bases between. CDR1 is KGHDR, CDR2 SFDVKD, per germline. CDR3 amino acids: CATTLTGNRTMNTEAFF. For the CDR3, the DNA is TGTGCCACCACTCTCACAGGGAATAGAACCATGAACACTGAAGCTTTCTTT.

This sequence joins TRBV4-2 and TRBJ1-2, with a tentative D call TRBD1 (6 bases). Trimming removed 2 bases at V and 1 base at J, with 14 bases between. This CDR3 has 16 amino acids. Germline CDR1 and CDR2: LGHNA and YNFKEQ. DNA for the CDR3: TGTGCCAGCAGCCAAACCGGACAGACCCTTAACTATGGCTACACCTTC. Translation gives CASSQTGQTLNYGYTF.

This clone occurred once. The CDR3 nucleotides read TGTGCCAGCAGTGAAAGCCCCAGGAATAATTCACCCCTCCACTTT. Translation: CASSESPRNNSPLHF. The rearrangement links TRBV2 to TRBJ1-6, with D uncertain. This CDR3 has 15 amino acids. Germline V gene lookup returns CDR1 SNHLY and CDR2 FYNNEI. Trimming cost V 2 bases and J 5 bases, with 10 bases left between them. The full variable domain, its missing parts supplied by reference TRBV2 and TRBJ1-6, is EPEVTQTPSHQVTQMGQEVILRCVPISNHLYFYWYRQILGQKVEFLVSFYNNEISEKSEIFDDQFSVERPDGSNFTLKIRSTKLEDSAMYFCASSESPRNNSPLHFGNGTRLTVT.

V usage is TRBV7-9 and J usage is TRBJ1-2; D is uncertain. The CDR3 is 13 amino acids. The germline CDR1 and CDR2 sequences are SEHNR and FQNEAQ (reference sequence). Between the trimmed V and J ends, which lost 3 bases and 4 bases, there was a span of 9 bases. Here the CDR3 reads CASSFSGFYGYTF. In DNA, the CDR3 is TGTGCCAGCAGCTTTTCCGGGTTCTATGGCTACACCTTC. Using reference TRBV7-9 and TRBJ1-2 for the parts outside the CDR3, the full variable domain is DTGVSQNPRHKITKRGQNVTFRCDPISEHNRLYWYRQTLGQGPEFLTYFQNEAQLEKSRLLSDRFSAERPKGSFSTLEIQRTEQGDSAMYLCASSFSGFYGYTFGSGTRLTVV.

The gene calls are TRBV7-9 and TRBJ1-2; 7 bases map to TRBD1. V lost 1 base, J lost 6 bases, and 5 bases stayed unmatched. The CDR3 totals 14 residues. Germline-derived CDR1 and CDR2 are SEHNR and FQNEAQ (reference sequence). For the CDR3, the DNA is TGTGCCAGCAGCTTAGGGACAGGTCTGGATGGCTACACCTTC. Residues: CASSLGTGLDGYTF.

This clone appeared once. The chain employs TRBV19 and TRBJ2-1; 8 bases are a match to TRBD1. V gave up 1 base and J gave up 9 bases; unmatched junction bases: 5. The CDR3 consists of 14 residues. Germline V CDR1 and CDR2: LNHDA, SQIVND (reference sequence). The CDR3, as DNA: TGTGCCAGTAGTATAGCTGGGACAGGCATTGAGCAGTTCTTC. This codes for CASSIAGTGIEQFF.

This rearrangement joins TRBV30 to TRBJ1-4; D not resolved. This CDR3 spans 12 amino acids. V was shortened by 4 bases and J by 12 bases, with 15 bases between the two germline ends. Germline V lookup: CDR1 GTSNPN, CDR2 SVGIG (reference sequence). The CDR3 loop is CAWTRRRGELFF. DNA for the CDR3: TGTGCCTGGACTAGGCGTCGGGGTGAACTGTTTTTT.